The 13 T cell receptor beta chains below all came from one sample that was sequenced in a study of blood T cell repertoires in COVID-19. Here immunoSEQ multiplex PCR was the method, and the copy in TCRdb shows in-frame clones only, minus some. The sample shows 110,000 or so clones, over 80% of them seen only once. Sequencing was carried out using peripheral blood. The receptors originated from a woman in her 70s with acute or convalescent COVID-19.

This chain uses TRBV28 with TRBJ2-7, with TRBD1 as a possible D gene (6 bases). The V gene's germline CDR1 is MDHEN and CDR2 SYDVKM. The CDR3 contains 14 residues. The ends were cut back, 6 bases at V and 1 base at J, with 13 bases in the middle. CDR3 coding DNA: TGTGCCAGCAGCCGTCCGACAGGATCCTACGAGCAGTACGTC. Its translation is CASSRPTGSYEQYV.

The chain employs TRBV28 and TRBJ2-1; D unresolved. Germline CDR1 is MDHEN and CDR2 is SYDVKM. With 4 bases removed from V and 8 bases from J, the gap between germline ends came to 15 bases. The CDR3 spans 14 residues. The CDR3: CASSSYGRPHEQFF. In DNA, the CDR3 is TGTGCCAGCAGTTCATATGGCCGCCCCCATGAGCAGTTCTTC.

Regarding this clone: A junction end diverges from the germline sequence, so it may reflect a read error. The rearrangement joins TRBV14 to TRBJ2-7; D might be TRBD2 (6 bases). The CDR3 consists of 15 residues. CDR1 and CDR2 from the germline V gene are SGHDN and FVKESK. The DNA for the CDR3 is TGTGCCAGCAGCCAAGACGGGCGGGGATTCTACCAGCAGTACTTC. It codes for CASSQDGRGFYQQYF.

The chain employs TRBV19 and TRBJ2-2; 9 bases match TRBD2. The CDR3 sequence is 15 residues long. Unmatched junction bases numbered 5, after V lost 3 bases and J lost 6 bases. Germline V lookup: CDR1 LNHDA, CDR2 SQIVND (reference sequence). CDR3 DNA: TGTGCCAGTAGTATCATAGCGGGAGCTTCCGGGGAGCTGTTTTTT. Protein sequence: CASSIIAGASGELFF.

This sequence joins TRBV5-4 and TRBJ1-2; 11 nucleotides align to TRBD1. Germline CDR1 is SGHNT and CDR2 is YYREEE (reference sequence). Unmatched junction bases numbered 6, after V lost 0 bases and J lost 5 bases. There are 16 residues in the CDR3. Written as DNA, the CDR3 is TGTGCCAGCAGCTTGGACCCGGGACAGGGGGTATATGGCTACACCTTC. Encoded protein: CASSLDPGQGVYGYTF.

This chain's CDR3 is CASSDGQGRIGNQPQHF. The DNA of the CDR3 is TGTGCCAGCAGTGACGGACAGGGGCGGATAGGGAATCAGCCCCAGCATTTT. The chain combines TRBV6-4 with TRBJ1-5; TRBD1 matches 9 bases. The CDR3 totals 17 residues. Per the germline V gene, CDR1 is MRHNA and CDR2 is SNTAGT. V lost 2 bases and J lost 4; bases outside the gene matches: 9.

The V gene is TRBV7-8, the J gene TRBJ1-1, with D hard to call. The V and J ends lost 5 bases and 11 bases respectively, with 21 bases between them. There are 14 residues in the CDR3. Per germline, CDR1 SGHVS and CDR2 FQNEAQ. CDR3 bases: TGTGCCAGCAGCCCAGCGATGAAGGCCTCCGGGGCTTTCTTT. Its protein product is CASSPAMKASGAFF. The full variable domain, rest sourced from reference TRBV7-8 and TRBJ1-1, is GAGVSQSPRYKVAKRGQDVALRCDPISGHVSLFWYQQALGQGPEFLTYFQNEAQLDKSGLPSDRFFAERPEGSVSTLKIQRTQQEDSAVYLCASSPAMKASGAFFGQGTRLTVV.

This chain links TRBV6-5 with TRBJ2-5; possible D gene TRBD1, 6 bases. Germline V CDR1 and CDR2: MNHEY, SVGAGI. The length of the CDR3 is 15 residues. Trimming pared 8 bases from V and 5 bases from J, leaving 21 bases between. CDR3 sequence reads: CASLLTGTRRETQYF. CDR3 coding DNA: TGTGCCAGCCTACTCACCGGGACACGGCGGGAGACCCAGTACTTC.

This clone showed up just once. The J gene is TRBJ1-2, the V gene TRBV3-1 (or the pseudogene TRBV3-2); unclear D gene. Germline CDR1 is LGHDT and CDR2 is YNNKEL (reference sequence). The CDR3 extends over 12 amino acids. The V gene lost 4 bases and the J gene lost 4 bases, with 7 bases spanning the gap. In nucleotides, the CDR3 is TGTGCCAGCAGCCGAGTAGCCTATGGCTACACCTTC. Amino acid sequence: CASSRVAYGYTF.

The CDR3 DNA reads as TGTGCCAGCAGTCCGCGTGCAGGGGCCTCTGGAAACACCATATATTTT. Its protein product is CASSPRAGASGNTIYF. The V and J genes are TRBV28 and TRBJ1-3, with D possibly TRBD1 on 6 matching bases. Trimming left V 5 bases short and J 0 bases short, with 14 bases between. CDR3 length equals 16 residues. Germline loops: CDR1 MDHEN, CDR2 SYDVKM.

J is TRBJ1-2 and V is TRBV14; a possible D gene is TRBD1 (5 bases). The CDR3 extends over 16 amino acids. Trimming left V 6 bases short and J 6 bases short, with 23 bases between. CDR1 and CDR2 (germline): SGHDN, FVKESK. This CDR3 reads CASSPIDSLAGNGYTF. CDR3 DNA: TGTGCCAGCAGTCCTATTGACAGCCTAGCGGGGAATGGCTACACCTTC. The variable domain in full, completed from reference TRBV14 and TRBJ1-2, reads EAGVTQFPSHSVIEKGQTVTLRCDPISGHDNLYWYRRVMGKEIKFLLHFVKESKQDESGMPNNRFLAERTGGTYSTLKVQPAELEDSGVYFCASSPIDSLAGNGYTFGSGTRLTVV.

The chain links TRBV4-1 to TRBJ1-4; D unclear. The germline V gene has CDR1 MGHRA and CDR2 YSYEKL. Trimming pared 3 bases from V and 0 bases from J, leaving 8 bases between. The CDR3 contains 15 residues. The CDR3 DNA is TGCGCCAGCAGCCAGGCCACTACAACTAATGAAAAACTGTTTTTT. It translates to CASSQATTTNEKLFF.

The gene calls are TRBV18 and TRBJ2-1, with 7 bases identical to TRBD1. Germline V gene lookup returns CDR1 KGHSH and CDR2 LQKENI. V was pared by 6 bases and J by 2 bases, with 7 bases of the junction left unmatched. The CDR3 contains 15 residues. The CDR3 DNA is TGTGCCAGCTCGACAATGACAGGGCCCTACAATGAGCAGTTCTTC. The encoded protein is CASSTMTGPYNEQFF.